This TCR beta chain was sequenced during a study of cytomegalovirus exposure and HLA in healthy donors. General study points: Reported performance of the classifier showed diagnosis of cytomegalovirus status with high specificity and sensitivity. In vitro assays verified that a few CMV-associated chains recognized CMV antigens specifically. The investigators catalogued under 200 TCR beta chains as cytomegalovirus-associated. A later analysis reported that several of the most significant clusters appeared to be linked to common viral pathogens, among them Epstein-Barr virus.

Comments on this clone: Antigen specificity is unknown.

The PCR was carried out with 60 Vbeta primers and 13 Jbeta primers. Repertoires were generated with immunoSEQ multiplex PCR, while TCRdb's copy carries only in-frame clones and drops some. Here the sample spans around 170,000 clones, 80% being singletons. The length of the CDR3 is 15 residues. V was shortened by 4 bases and J by 7 bases, with 21 bases between the two germline ends. Germline V CDR1 and CDR2: SGHRS, YFSETQ. The receptor's source is a girl aged 5 to 17 in good health and CMV-seropositive. Sequencing was done on a sample of PBMCs. V gene TRBV5-1 combines with J gene TRBJ2-7; possibly TRBD2 for D (6 bases). The CDR3 protein is CASSLNGGGLHEQYF. The CDR3 coding sequence is TGCGCCAGCAGCCTCAACGGGGGAGGTCTTCATGAGCAGTACTTC.